There are a few counts of the clone carrying this T cell receptor beta chain. Its antigen is unidentified. The V gene's germline CDR1 is SGHTA and CDR2 FQGNSA. The CDR3 has 16 residues. V was pared by 2 bases and J by 4 bases, with 5 bases of the junction left unmatched. This specimen comes from a study of beta chain features in type 1 diabetes. Whole-study findings and limits: Among patients, naive, central memory and Treg TCRB repertoires appeared more similar than among healthy donors.

Only one heparinised blood draw was taken per donor, and its volume averaged around 100 mL. The authors reverse transcribed all of the isolated RNA, so sequencing captured expressed TCRB transcripts. Produced via immunoSEQ multiplex PCR; TCRdb's table is partial and in-frame only. This sample has about 130,000 clones; around a tenth occur once, and the top ten carry roughly 0.69%. This receptor was taken from a man aged 18 to 30 in good health. Input material: central memory CD4+ T cells from blood. The chain carries TRBV7-2 and TRBJ2-7, with 13 bases aligning to TRBD2. This chain's CDR3 is CASSLRRLAGGYEQYF. The DNA of the CDR3 is TGTGCCAGCAGCTTAAGGCGACTAGCGGGGGGTTACGAGCAGTACTTC.